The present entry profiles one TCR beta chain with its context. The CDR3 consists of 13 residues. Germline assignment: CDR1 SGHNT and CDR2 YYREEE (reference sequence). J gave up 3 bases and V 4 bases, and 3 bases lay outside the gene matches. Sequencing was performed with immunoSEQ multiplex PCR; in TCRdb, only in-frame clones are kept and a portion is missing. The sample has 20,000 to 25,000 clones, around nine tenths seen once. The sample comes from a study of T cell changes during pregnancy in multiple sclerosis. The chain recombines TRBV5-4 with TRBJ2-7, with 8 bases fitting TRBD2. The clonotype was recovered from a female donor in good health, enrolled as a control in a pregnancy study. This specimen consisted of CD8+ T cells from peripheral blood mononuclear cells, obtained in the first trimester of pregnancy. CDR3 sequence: CASSPLAGYEQYF. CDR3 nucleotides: TGTGCCAGCAGCCCTCTAGCGGGCTACGAGCAGTACTTC. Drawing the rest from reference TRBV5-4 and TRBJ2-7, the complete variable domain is ETGVTQSPTHLIKTRGQQVTLRCSSQSGHNTVSWYQQALGQGPQFIFQYYREEENGRGNFPPRFSGLQFPNYSSELNVNALELDDSALYLCASSPLAGYEQYFGPGTRLTVT.